This TCR beta chain stems from a study of breast tumors, draining lymph nodes, adjacent tissues (dated by TCRdb to the mid-2010s). For context, the study as a whole: Breast cancer patients provided tumor, adjacent nontumor tissue and axillary lymph nodes, and the study compared the TCR beta repertoires across these three sources. The study aimed to assess the relationships and possible T-cell exchange between tumor, surrounding tissue and draining lymph node repertoires in human breast cancer.

The germline V gene (reference sequence) specifies DFQATT as CDR1 and SNEGSKA as CDR2. The cysteine opens and the phenylalanine closes a CDR3 of 14 amino acids. Only the CDR3 part of the read is kept: 42 bases, read in frame from the first base. Sequencing was performed on an Illumina HiSeq 2000. TCR beta chain libraries were generated by multiplex PCR amplification. The amplified TCR beta chain products were analyzed by high-throughput sequencing. TCRdb took the public reads, trimmed them with fastp at Q25, ran MiXCR for clone calling and kept in-frame beta chains. Each entry merges the rows of one CDR3 protein and shows their most common DNA and genes. A total of over 150,000 distinct CDR3 sequences appear in this sample, 25% to 40% of them only once. The ten largest make up about 4% of the sample. Notes on this clonotype: Its recognized antigen is unknown. A much larger clone differs by one base, so this may be a read error.

Broad study findings and their caveats: The similarity between tumor and nontumor tissue repertoires was significantly greater in luminal-like breast cancer than in basal-like breast cancer. T-cell repertoire diversity in tumors was found to be lower than in lymph nodes but higher than in nontumor tissue, and preferential V and J gene usage was observed. The conclusion that tumor T cells originate in lymph nodes was presented as consistent with a hypothesis rather than as directly demonstrated. The data were considered consistent with the idea that most tumor T cells come from the lymph node and then expand in tumor tissue.

The axillary draining lymph nodes of breast cancer patients were the source of the lymph node samples. The rearrangement combines TRBV20-1 with TRBJ2-3; TRBD1 might be the D gene, on 5 matching bases. Source material: axillary lymph node tissue. The TCR comes from a female donor with breast cancer. Some clones in this sample may be carry-over from other donors' samples. CDR3 loop: CSAKTGDSTATQYF. The DNA sequence reads TGCAGTGCTAAAACAGGAGATAGCACAGCTACGCAGTATTTT.